This T cell receptor beta chain was obtained from a study of early T cells in non-severe SARS-CoV-2 infection (dated by TCRdb to about 2021). For the study in its entirety: Because TCR sequencing relied on bulk RNA taken from unsorted whole blood, pairing of alpha and beta chains was not possible.

Points on this clonotype: The antigen it binds to is not known. Per-nucleotide qualities are absent, and no much larger clonotype sits a single base away.

The CDR1 and CDR2 encoded by the germline V gene are LGHNA and YNFKEQ. V is cut back by 4 bases and J by 6 bases, with 14 bases in the junction unmatched. Taken from cysteine to phenylalanine, the CDR3 has 17 residues. Only CDR3 DNA is held: 51 bases, read in frame from base 1. This was a case-control study nested in a cohort of healthcare workers in London, UK, who had nasopharyngeal swab PCR tests and blood samples taken every week. Healthcare workers were enrolled in the week of the UK lockdown, from 23 to 31 March 2020, and were followed every week for up to 16 weeks. Summary of the overall study and its limitations: VDJdb matching was skewed toward anti-spike CD8 responses and likely underestimated virus-specific expansions, missing private and CD4 specificities.

Library construction relied on 5' RACE. Sequencer: NextSeq 500. To correct for sequencing error and PCR bias, the TCR library protocol tagged individual cDNA molecules with unique molecular identifiers. Both TCR alpha and beta chains were sequenced, and tight co-correlation was observed between alpha and beta sequence abundances in each sample. The authors' analysis ran thus. Decombinator V4 was used to perform V gene, J gene and CDR3 annotation of TCR sequences. Expanded TCRs were defined as changing significantly between any two time points under a Poisson model with p below 0.0001. TCR abundances were normalised to the total number of TCRs sequenced in each sample and reported as counts per million. MAIT TCRs were defined by TRAV1-2 paired with TRAJ12, TRAJ20 or TRAJ33, and iNKT TCRs by TRAV10 paired with TRAJ18. VDJdb, accessed 1 November 2021, was searched for CMV, EBV and SARS-CoV-2 annotated TCRs, excluding TCRs annotated for multiple antigens. Through fastp at Q25 and MiXCR, TCRdb rebuilt clones from the public reads, retaining in-frame beta chains. Each entry is one CDR3 protein sequence, shown with its most common DNA and genes. What appears here as the V and J calls and clone size reflects TCRdb's work, not the paper's. This sample is represented by over 70,000 distinct CDR3 sequences; over 13% of them were singletons. The ten top clones hold approximately 7.5% of the sample.

This chain joins TRBV4-2 to TRBJ2-1; TRBD2 fits 8 bases in the junction. Material: whole blood. This receptor was identified in an adult who was a healthcare worker with PCR-confirmed SARS-CoV-2 infection or an uninfected control (not recorded which). The CDR3 protein: CASSLNKGREAGNEQFF. The nucleotide sequence is TGTGCCAGCAGCCTCAATAAAGGGCGGGAGGCGGGCAATGAGCAGTTCTTC.